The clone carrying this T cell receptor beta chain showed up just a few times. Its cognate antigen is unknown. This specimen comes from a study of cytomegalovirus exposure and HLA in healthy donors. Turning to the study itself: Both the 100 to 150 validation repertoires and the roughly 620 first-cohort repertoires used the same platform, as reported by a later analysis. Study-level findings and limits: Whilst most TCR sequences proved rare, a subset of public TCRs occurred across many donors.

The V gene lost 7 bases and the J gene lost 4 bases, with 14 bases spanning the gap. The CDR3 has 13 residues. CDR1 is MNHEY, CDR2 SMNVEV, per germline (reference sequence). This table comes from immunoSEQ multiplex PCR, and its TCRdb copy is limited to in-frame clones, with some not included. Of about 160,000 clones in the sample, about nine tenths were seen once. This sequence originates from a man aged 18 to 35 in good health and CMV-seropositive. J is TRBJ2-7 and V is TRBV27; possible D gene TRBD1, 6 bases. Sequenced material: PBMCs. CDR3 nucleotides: TGTGCCAGCAACAAGCACCAGGGGTACGAGCAGTACTTC. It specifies CASNKHQGYEQYF.